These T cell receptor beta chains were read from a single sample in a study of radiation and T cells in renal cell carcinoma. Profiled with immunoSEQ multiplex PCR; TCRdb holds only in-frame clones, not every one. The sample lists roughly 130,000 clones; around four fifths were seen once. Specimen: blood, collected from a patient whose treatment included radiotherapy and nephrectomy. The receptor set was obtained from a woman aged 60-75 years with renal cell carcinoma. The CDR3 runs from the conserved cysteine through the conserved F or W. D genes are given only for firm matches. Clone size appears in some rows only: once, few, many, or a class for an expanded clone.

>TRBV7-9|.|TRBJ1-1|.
CASSLVFSNTEAFF
TGTGCCAGCAGCTTAGTCTTCTCTAACACTGAAGCTTTCTTT
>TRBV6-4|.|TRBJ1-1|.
CASSDWAGMLQNTEAFF
TGTGCCAGCAGTGACTGGGCAGGGATGCTCCAGAACACTGAAGCTTTCTTT
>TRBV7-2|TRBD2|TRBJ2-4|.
CASSFRTSGAAKNIQYF
TGTGCCAGCAGCTTTCGGACTAGCGGAGCAGCCAAAAACATTCAGTACTTC
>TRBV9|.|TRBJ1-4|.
CASSVGPNEKLFF
TGTGCCAGCAGCGTAGGCCCTAATGAAAAACTGTTTTTT
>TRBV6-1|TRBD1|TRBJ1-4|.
CASSTGTVYEKLFF
TGTGCCAGCAGTACCGGGACAGTCTACGAAAAACTGTTTTTT
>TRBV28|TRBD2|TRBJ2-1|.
CASSFWTSGFSYNEQFF
TGTGCCAGCAGTTTCTGGACTAGCGGATTCTCCTACAATGAGCAGTTCTTC
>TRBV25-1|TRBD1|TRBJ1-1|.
CASRGQGVREAFF
TGTGCCAGCAGAGGACAGGGGGTGCGAGAGGCTTTCTTT
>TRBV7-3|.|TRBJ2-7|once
CASSPGSGTYEQYF
TGTGCCAGCAGTCCAGGGAGCGGTACCTACGAGCAGTACTTC
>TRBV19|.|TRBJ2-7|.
CASSMAPRGSGEQYF
TGTGCCAGTAGTATGGCCCCCCGGGGATCTGGGGAGCAGTACTTC
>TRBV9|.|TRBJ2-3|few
CASSVAKGPQYF
TGTGCCAGCAGCGTAGCTAAGGGCCCGCAGTATTTT
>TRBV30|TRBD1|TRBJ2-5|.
CAWSAQGVETQYF
TGTGCCTGGAGTGCTCAGGGGGTCGAGACCCAGTACTTC
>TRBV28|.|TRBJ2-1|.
CALLPLAGNEQFF
TGTGCACTCCTACCTCTGGCGGGCAATGAGCAGTTCTTC
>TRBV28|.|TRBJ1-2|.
CASSPFGGSGYTF
TGTGCCAGCAGTCCGTTCGGGGGGTCTGGCTACACCTTC
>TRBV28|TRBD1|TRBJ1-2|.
CASSLGTGGNYGYTF
TGTGCCAGCAGTTTGGGGACAGGGGGCAACTATGGCTACACCTTC
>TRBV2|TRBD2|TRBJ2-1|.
CASSVGLAGVSGNEQFF
TGTGCCAGCAGTGTAGGGCTAGCGGGGGTTTCGGGCAATGAGCAGTTCTTC
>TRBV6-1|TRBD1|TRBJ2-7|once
CASSEQGARAYEQYF
TGTGCCAGCAGTGAGCAGGGGGCGAGGGCCTACGAGCAGTACTTC
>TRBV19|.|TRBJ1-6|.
CASSIPSEDSPLHF
TGTGCCAGTAGTATCCCCAGCGAGGATTCACCCCTCCACTTT
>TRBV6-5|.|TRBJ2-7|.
CASSPSRGDYEQYF
TGTGCCAGCAGTCCATCCAGGGGGGACTACGAGCAGTACTTC
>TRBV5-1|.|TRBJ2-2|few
CASSLNTGELFF
TGCGCCAGCAGCTTAAACACCGGGGAGCTGTTTTTT
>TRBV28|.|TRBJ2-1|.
CASSRDRTYNEQFF
TGTGCCAGCAGCCGTGACAGGACCTACAATGAGCAGTTCTTC
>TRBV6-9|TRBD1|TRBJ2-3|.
CAAGARDRGSDTQYF
TGTGCCGCCGGTGCGAGGGACAGGGGTTCAGATACGCAGTATTTT
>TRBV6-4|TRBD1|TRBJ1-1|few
CASSDSMGRRDRANTEAFF
TGTGCCAGCAGTGACTCGATGGGACGGAGGGACAGGGCGAACACTGAAGCTTTCTTT
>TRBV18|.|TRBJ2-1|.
CASSQGRWEQFF
TGTGCCAGCTCCCAAGGGAGGTGGGAGCAGTTCTTC
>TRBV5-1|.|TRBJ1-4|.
CASSLANPNEKLFF
TGCGCCAGCAGCTTGGCCAACCCGAATGAAAAACTGTTTTTT
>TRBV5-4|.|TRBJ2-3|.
CASSVEVTDTQYF
TGTGCCAGCAGCGTGGAGGTAACAGATACGCAGTATTTT
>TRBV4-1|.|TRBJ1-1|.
CASSQGPNTEAFF
TGCGCCAGCAGCCAAGGTCCGAACACTGAAGCTTTCTTT
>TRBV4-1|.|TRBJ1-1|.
CASSQVQGTAEAFF
TGCGCCAGCAGCCAAGTACAAGGGACTGCTGAAGCTTTCTTT
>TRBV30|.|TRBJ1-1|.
CAWSVERGEAFF
TGTGCCTGGAGTGTAGAGAGGGGTGAAGCTTTCTTT
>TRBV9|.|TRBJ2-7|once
CASSAGGDEQYF
TGTGCCAGCAGCGCCGGTGGGGACGAGCAGTACTTC
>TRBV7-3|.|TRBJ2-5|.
CASSGDRLQGGETQYF
TGTGCCAGCAGCGGCGACAGGCTTCAGGGAGGGGAGACCCAGTACTTC
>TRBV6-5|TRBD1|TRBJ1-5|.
CASSTLTGGNQPQHF
TGTGCCAGCAGTACCTTGACAGGGGGCAATCAGCCCCAGCATTTT
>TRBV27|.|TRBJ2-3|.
CASSLSGDTQYF
TGTGCCAGCAGTTTATCGGGCGATACGCAGTATTTT